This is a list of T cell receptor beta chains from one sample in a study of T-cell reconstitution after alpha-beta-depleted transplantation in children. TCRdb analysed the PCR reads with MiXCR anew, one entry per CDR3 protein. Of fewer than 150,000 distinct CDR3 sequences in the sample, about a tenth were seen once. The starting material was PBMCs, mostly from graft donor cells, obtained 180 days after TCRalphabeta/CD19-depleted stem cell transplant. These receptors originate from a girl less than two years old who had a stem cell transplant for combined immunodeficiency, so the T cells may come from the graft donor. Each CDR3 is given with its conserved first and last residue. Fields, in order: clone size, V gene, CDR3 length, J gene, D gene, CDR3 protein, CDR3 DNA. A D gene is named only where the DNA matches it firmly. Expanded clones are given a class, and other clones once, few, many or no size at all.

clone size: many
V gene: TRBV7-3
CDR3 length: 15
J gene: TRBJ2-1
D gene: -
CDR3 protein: CASSTLDRSYNEQFF
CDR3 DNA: TGTGCCAGCAGCACTCTTGACAGGTCCTACAATGAGCAGTTCTTC

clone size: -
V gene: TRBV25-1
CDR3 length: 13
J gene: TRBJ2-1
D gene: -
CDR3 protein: CASSGPDYNEQFF
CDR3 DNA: TGTGCCAGCAGTGGACCCGATTACAATGAGCAGTTCTTC

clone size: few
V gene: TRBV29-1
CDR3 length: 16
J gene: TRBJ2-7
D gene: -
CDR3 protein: CSVEVVGSPSSYEQYF
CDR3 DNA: TGCAGCGTTGAAGTAGTTGGCTCGCCAAGCTCCTACGAGCAGTACTTC

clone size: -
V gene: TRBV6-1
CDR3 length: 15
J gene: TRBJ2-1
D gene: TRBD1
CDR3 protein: CASSSQGSSYNEQFF
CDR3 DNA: TGTGCCAGCAGCTCACAGGGGTCCAGCTACAATGAGCAGTTCTTC

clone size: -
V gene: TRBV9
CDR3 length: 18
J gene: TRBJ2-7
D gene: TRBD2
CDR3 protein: CASSFLPGGEAYSYEQYF
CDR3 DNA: TGTGCCAGCAGCTTCCTCCCTGGGGGGGAGGCCTACTCCTACGAGCAGTACTTC

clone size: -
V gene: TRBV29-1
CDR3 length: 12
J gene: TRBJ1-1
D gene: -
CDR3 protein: CSVLPGDTEAFF
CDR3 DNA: TGCAGCGTTCTCCCGGGGGACACTGAAGCTTTCTTT

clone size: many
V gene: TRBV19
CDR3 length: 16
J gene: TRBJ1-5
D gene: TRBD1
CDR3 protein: CASSNRQGGSNQPQHF
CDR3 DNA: TGTGCCAGTAGTAACCGACAGGGTGGAAGCAATCAGCCCCAGCATTTT

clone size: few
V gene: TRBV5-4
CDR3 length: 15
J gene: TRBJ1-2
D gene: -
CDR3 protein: CASTVDLSQVYGYTF
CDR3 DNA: TGTGCCAGCACCGTCGACCTTTCCCAGGTCTATGGCTACACCTTC

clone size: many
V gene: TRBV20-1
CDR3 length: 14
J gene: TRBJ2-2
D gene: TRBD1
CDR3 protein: CSARTGGRTGELFF
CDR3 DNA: TGCAGTGCTCGGACAGGGGGGAGGACCGGGGAGCTGTTTTTT

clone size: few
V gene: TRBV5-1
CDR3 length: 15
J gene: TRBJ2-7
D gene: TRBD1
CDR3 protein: CASKVRQGASYEQYF
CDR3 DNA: TGCGCCAGCAAGGTACGACAGGGGGCGTCCTACGAGCAGTACTTC

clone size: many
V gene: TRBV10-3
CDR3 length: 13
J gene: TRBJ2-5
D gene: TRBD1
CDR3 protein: CATRQGLRETQYF
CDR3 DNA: TGTGCCACCCGACAGGGATTAAGAGAGACCCAGTACTTC

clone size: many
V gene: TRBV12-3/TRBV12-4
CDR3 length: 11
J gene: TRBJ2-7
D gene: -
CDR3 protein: CASSQGYEQYF
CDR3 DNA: TGTGCCAGCAGCCAGGGCTACGAGCAGTACTTC

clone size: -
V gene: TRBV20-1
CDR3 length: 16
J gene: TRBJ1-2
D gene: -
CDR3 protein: CSARGDTYLPPYGYTF
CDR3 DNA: TGCAGTGCTAGAGGTGACACCTATTTACCCCCGTATGGCTACACCTTC

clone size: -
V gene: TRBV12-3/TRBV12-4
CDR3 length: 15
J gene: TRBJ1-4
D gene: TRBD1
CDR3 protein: CASSHGDRDNEKLFF
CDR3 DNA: TGTGCCAGCAGTCACGGGGACAGAGATAATGAAAAACTGTTTTTT

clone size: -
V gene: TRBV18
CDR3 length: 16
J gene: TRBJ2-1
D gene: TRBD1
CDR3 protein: CASSPGTGTGGSKQFF
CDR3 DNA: TGTGCCAGCTCACCAGGGACCGGGACAGGGGGTTCAAAGCAGTTCTTC

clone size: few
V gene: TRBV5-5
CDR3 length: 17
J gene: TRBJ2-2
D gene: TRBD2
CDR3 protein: CASSLELAGPNTGELFF
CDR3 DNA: TGTGCCAGCAGCTTGGAACTAGCGGGACCGAACACCGGGGAGCTGTTTTTT

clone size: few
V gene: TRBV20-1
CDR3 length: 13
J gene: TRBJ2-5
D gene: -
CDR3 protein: CSAREGGRETQYF
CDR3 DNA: TGCAGTGCTAGAGAGGGGGGCCGGGAGACCCAGTACTTC

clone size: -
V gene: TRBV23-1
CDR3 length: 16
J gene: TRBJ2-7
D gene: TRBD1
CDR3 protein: CASSQLGQVLSYEQYF
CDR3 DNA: TGCGCCAGCAGTCAATTAGGACAGGTCTTAAGCTACGAGCAGTACTTC

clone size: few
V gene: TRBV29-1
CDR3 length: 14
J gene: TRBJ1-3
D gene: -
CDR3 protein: CSVEEGAGGNTIYF
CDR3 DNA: TGCAGCGTTGAAGAGGGGGCAGGAGGAAACACCATATATTTT

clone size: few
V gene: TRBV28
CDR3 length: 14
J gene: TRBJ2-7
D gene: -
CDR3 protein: CASSLRLSAYEQYF
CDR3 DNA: TGTGCCAGCAGTCTTAGACTAAGCGCCTACGAGCAGTACTTC

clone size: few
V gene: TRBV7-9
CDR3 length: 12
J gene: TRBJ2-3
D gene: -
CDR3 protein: CASSGWTDTQYF
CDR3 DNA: TGTGCCAGCTCCGGATGGACAGATACGCAGTATTTT

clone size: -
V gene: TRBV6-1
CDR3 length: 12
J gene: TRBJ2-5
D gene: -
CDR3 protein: CASRTDQETQYF
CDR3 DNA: TGTGCCAGCAGGACGGACCAAGAGACCCAGTACTTC

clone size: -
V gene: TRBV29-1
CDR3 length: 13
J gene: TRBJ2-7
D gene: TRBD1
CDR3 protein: CSVEGTVSYEQYF
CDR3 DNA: TGCAGCGTTGAGGGGACAGTCTCCTACGAGCAGTACTTC

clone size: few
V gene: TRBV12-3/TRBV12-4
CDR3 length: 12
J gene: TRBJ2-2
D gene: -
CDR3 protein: CASTTQRGELFF
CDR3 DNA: TGTGCCAGCACCACCCAAAGGGGGGAGCTGTTTTTT

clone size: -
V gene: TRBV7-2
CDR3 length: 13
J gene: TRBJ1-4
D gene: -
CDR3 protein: CASSLPPLEKLFF
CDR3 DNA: TGTGCCAGCAGCTTACCTCCACTTGAAAAACTGTTTTTT

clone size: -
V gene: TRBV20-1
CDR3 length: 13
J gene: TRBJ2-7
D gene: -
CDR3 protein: CSASWQVPYEQYF
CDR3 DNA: TGCAGTGCTAGCTGGCAGGTCCCCTACGAGCAGTACTTC

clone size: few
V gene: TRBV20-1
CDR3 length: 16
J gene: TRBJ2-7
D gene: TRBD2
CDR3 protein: CSAYPGTGTSLKEQYF
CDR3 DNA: TGCAGTGCTTACCCAGGTACCGGGACTAGCCTTAAGGAGCAGTACTTC

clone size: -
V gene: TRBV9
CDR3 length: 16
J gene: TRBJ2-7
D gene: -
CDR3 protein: CASSVVGLGWSYEQYF
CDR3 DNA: TGTGCCAGCAGCGTAGTCGGGCTAGGGTGGTCCTACGAGCAGTACTTC

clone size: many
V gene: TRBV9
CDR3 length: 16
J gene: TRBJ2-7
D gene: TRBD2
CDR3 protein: CASSVGLAAGGYEQYF
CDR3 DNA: TGTGCCAGCAGCGTGGGACTAGCGGCGGGGGGTTACGAGCAGTACTTC

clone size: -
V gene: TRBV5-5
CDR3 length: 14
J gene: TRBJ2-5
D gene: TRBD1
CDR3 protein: CASSVTGGRETQYF
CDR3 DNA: TGTGCCAGCAGCGTGACAGGGGGCCGGGAGACCCAGTACTTC

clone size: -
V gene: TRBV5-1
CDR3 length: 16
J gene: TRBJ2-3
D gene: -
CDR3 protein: CASSLESSDGADTQYF
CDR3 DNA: TGCGCCAGCAGTTTAGAATCTAGCGATGGGGCAGATACGCAGTATTTT

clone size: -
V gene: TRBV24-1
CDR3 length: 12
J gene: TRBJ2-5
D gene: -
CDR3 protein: CATSEPPGTQYF
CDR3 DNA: TGTGCCACCAGTGAACCGCCGGGGACGCAGTACTTC

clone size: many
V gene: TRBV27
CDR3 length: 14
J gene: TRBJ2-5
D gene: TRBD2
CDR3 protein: CASSPLGRGETQYF
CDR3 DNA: TGTGCCAGCAGTCCATTGGGGAGGGGAGAGACCCAGTACTTC

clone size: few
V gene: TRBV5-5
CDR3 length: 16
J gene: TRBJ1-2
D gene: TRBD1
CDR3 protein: CASSFMGQGLIYGYTF
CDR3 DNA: TGTGCCAGCAGCTTTATGGGACAGGGTCTAATCTATGGCTACACCTTC

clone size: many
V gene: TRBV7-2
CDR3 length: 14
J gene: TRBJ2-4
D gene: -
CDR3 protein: CASSLKGVENIQYF
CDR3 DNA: TGTGCCAGCAGCTTAAAAGGGGTAGAAAACATTCAGTACTTC

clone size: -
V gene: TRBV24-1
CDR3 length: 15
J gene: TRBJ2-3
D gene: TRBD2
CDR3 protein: CATSDGRVPTDTQYF
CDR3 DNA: TGTGCCACCAGTGACGGGAGGGTCCCCACAGATACGCAGTATTTT

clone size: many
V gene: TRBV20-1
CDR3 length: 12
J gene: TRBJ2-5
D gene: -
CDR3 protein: CSAPGSQETQYF
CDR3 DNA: TGCAGTGCGCCCGGGAGCCAAGAGACCCAGTACTTC

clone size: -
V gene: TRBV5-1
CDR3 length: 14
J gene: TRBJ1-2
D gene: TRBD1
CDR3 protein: CASRPGQSTYGYTF
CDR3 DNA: TGCGCCAGCAGACCGGGACAGTCAACCTATGGCTACACCTTC

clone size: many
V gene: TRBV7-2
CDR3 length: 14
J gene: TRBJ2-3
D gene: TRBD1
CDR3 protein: CASSLAGTGVTQYF
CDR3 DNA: TGTGCCAGCAGCTTAGCCGGGACAGGGGTTACGCAGTATTTT

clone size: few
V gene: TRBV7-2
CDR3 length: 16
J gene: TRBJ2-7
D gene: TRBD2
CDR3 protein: CASSSSRVAGFSEQYF
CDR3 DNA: TGTGCCAGCAGTTCCTCTCGGGTAGCGGGTTTTTCCGAGCAGTACTTC

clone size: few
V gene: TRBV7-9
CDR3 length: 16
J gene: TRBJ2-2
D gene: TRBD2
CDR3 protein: CASSSWTSPNTGELFF
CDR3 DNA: TGTGCCAGCAGCTCCTGGACTAGCCCGAACACCGGGGAGCTGTTTTTT

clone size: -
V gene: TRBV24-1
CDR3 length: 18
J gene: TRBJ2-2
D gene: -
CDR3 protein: CATSDFRRGVGGTGELFF
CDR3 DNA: TGTGCCACCAGTGATTTCCGGCGGGGAGTCGGTGGCACCGGGGAGCTGTTTTTT

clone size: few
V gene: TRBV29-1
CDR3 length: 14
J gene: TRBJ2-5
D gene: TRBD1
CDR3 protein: CSVAQGANRETQYF
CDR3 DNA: TGCAGCGTTGCTCAGGGGGCTAACAGGGAGACCCAGTACTTC

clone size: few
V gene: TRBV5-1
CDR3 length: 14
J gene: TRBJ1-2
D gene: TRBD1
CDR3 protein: CASSGGQGGYGYTF
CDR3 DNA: TGCGCCAGCAGCGGTGGACAGGGGGGCTATGGCTACACCTTC

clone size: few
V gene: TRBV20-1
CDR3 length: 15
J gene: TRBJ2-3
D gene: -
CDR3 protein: CSARVPTRKSDTQYF
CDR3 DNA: TGCAGTGCTAGAGTCCCTACTAGAAAATCAGATACGCAGTATTTT